A single sample gave rise to the 10 T cell receptor beta chains below, sequenced in a study of blood T cell repertoires in COVID-19. This table comes from immunoSEQ multiplex PCR, and its TCRdb copy is limited to in-frame clones, with some not included. Here the sample spans roughly 380,000 clones, approximately 87% being singletons. The material sequenced was PBMCs or T cells enriched from blood (not recorded which). These receptors were taken from a man aged 30 to 39 who had recovered from COVID-19.

The chain joins TRBV19 to TRBJ1-1; D is possibly TRBD1 (6 bases). The CDR3 covers 12 residues. In germline, CDR1 is LNHDA, CDR2 SQIVND (reference sequence). V lost 10 bases to trimming and J lost 1 base, with 10 bases between them. The CDR3, as DNA: TGTGCCACCAGGGGCCGGAACACTGAAGCTTTCTTT. Translating it yields CATRGRNTEAFF. The variable domain in full, completed from reference TRBV19 and TRBJ1-1, reads DGGITQSPKYLFRKEGQNVTLSCEQNLNHDAMYWYRQDPGQGLRLIYYSQIVNDFQKGDIAEGYSVSREKKESFPLTVTSAQKNPTAFYLCATRGRNTEAFFGQGTRLTVV.

The gene calls are TRBV15 and TRBJ1-5; TRBD1 agrees at 7 bases. The CDR3 spans 15 residues. Germline CDR1 LNHNV, CDR2 YYDKDF (reference sequence). V was pared by 0 bases and J by 4 bases, with 3 bases of the junction left unmatched. The CDR3 DNA reads TGTGCCACCAGCAGAGAGACAGGGTCAAATCAGCCCCAGCATTTT. This gives the protein CATSRETGSNQPQHF.

This chain uses TRBV9 with TRBJ2-3; possibly TRBD2 for D (6 bases). V lost 0 bases and J 5 bases, leaving 7 bases between the germline ends. CDR1 and CDR2 from the germline V gene are SGDLS and YYNGEE. This CDR3 contains 13 residues. For the CDR3, the DNA is TGTGCCAGCAGCGTAGCGGGGGTAGATACGCAGTATTTT. Protein sequence: CASSVAGVDTQYF.

V gene TRBV19 combines with J gene TRBJ1-1, with TRBD1 as a possible D gene (6 bases). CDR1 and CDR2 (germline): LNHDA, SQIVND (reference sequence). The length of the CDR3 is 13 residues. V was trimmed by 10 bases and J by 4 bases, leaving 16 bases between them. The DNA of the CDR3 is TGTGCCACAACTGCGGGGGCGCGCACTGAAGCTTTCTTT. This codes for CATTAGARTEAFF.

A few counts support this clone. V usage is TRBV4-2 and J usage is TRBJ2-7; tentative D call: TRBD1 (6 bases). The germline CDR1 and CDR2 sequences are LGHNA and YNFKEQ. This CDR3 spans 16 amino acids. V dropped 0 bases and J dropped 1 base, with 13 bases sitting between them. As DNA, the CDR3 is TGTGCCAGCAGCCAAGACCAGGGGCAGGGGTCCTACGAGCAGTACTTC. The encoded protein is CASSQDQGQGSYEQYF.

The chain uses TRBV5-1 and TRBJ1-1, with 8 bases lining up with TRBD1. V dropped 4 bases and J dropped 0; count of bases not matched to a gene: 2. The CDR3 is 14 amino acids. Germline lookup yields CDR1 SGHRS and CDR2 YFSETQ. As DNA, the CDR3 is TGCGCCAGCAGCCCGGACAGGGTGAACACTGAAGCTTTCTTT. It codes for CASSPDRVNTEAFF.

A few counts support this clone. The chain uses TRBV29-1 and TRBJ1-6, with D hard to call. CDR1 SQVTM and CDR2 ANQGSEA come from the germline V gene. The length of the CDR3 is 15 residues. Trimming removed 3 bases at V and 6 bases at J, with 15 bases between. DNA of the CDR3: TGCAGCGTTGATGAAGGCGCAGGCCCTAATTCACCCCTCCACTTT. It encodes CSVDEGAGPNSPLHF.

The sample holds one count of this clone. V is TRBV4-1 and J is TRBJ2-1; 9 bases are shared with TRBD1. Unmatched junction bases numbered 7, after V lost 5 bases and J lost 8 bases. This CDR3 region has 14 residues. The germline gives CDR1 MGHRA, CDR2 YSYEKL. For the CDR3, the DNA is TGCGCCAGCAGCGACCGGGACAGGGCCCATGAGCAGTTCTTC. Protein: CASSDRDRAHEQFF.

This sequence joins TRBV11-3 and TRBJ2-2; D gene unclear. This CDR3 is built from 12 residues. Germline-derived CDR1 and CDR2 are SGHNT and YENEEA. V dropped 2 bases and J dropped 7 bases, with 5 bases sitting between them. The CDR3 reads CASSLTGGELFF. The CDR3 DNA reads TGTGCCAGCAGCTTAACCGGCGGGGAGCTGTTTTTT.

The chain couples TRBV18 to TRBJ1-2; 8 bases align to TRBD1. V lost 5 bases to trimming and J lost 4 bases; unmatched junction nucleotides: 3. This CDR3 region has 13 residues. CDR1 and CDR2 (germline): KGHSH, LQKENI. CDR3 nucleotides: TGTGCCAGCTCATTCGACAGGGGCTATGGCTACACCTTC. It codes for CASSFDRGYGYTF. Together with reference TRBV18 and TRBJ1-2, the CDR3 gives the full variable domain: NAGVMQNPRHLVRRRGQEARLRCSPMKGHSHVYWYRQLPEEGLKFMVYLQKENIIDESGMPKERFSAEFPKEGPSILRIQQVVRGDSAAYFCASSFDRGYGYTFGSGTRLTVV.